This record concerns one T cell receptor (beta chain) sequence. The data derive from a study of liver allograft versus peripheral blood T cells. For the study at large: Transplanted livers held T cell receptor repertoires, and these were compared with repertoires in recipients' peripheral blood.

MiXCR, run by TCRdb on the reads, gives a single entry per CDR3 protein. The sample carries approximately 9,800 distinct CDR3 sequences, roughly 26% recorded once. The CDR3 length is 14 residues. Looked up from germline, CDR1 is SGDLS and CDR2 is YYNGEE. V trimming: 3 bases; J trimming: 12 bases; junction bases outside the gene matches: 8. The source is a human patient who had a liver transplant. Among the T cells, some may be from the graft donor. The rearrangement links TRBV9 to TRBJ1-6; 8 bases line up with TRBD1. For the CDR3, the DNA is TGTGCCAGCAGCGCAACCGGGACAGGCGAACCCCTCCACTTT. It is translated as CASSATGTGEPLHF. The variable domain in full, with the rest retrieved from reference TRBV9 and TRBJ1-6, is DSGVTQTPKHLITATGQRVTLRCSPRSGDLSVYWYQQSLDQGLQFLIQYYNGEERAKGNILERFSAQQFPDLHSELNLSSLELGDSALYFCASSATGTGEPLHFGNGTRLTVT.